This T cell receptor (beta chain) stems from a study of cytomegalovirus exposure and HLA in healthy donors. General study points: Researchers reported that a few CMV-associated chains were confirmed in vitro as CMV antigen-specific.

About this clone: What it binds is unknown.

The CDR3 sequence is 13 residues long. The germline V and J ends were trimmed by 5 bases and 11 bases, with 16 bases remaining between them. Germline-derived CDR1 and CDR2 are SGHVS and FNYEAQ. Assay: immunoSEQ multiplex PCR; the TCRdb copy retains only in-frame clones and omits some. Of 250,000 to 400,000 clones in the sample, 88% are singletons; the top ten hold roughly 0.96%. V is TRBV7-6 and J is TRBJ2-1; D remains ambiguous. The sequence came from a man younger than 40 in good health and CMV-seronegative. The sequenced sample consisted of PBMCs. The CDR3 protein is CASSPRGLNKQFF. As DNA, the CDR3 is TGTGCCAGCAGCCCCAGAGGTTTGAACAAGCAGTTCTTC.